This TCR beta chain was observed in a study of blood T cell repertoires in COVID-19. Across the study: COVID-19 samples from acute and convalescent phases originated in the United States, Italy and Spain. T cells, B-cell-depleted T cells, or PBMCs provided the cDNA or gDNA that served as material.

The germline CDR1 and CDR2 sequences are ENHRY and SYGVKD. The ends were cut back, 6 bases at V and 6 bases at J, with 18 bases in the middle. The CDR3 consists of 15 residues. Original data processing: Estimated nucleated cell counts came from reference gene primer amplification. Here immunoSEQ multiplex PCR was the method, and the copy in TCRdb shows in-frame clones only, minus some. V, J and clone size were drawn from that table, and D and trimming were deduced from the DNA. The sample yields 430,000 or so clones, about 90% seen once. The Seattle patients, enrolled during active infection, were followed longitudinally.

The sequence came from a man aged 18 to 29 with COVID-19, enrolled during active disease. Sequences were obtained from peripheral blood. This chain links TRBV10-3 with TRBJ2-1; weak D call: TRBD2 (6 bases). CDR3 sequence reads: CAIREKGLQSNEQFF. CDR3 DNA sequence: TGTGCCATCAGGGAGAAGGGACTGCAGTCCAATGAGCAGTTCTTC.